Listed here are 2 T cell receptor beta chains from one sample, sequenced in a study of blood T cell repertoires in COVID-19. Generated by immunoSEQ multiplex PCR, the TCRdb table keeps only in-frame clones and is missing some. The sample lists fewer than 250,000 clones, 90% occurring once. The sequenced material came from PBMCs or T cells enriched from blood (not recorded which). All receptors derive from a man over 45 who had been exposed to COVID-19.

The chain joins TRBV7-3 to TRBJ2-7; 9 bases are shared with TRBD1. The CDR3 has 14 residues. Germline V CDR1 and CDR2: SGHTA, FQGTGA. The junction had 4 bases not matched to a gene; V was cut back by 6 bases and J by 1 base. The DNA of the CDR3 is TGTGCCAGCAGGCGGGACAGGGATTCCTACGAGCAGTACTTC. Translated, it gives CASRRDRDSYEQYF.

This rearrangement joins TRBV2 to TRBJ1-6, with 7 positions matching TRBD1. Germline CDR1 is SNHLY and CDR2 is FYNNEI. This CDR3 region has 13 residues. Trimming took 3 bases from V and 11 from J; bases not matched to a gene: 4. The CDR3 here is CASSETGQTPLHF. The CDR3 DNA reads TGTGCCAGCAGTGAGACAGGGCAGACACCCCTCCACTTT.